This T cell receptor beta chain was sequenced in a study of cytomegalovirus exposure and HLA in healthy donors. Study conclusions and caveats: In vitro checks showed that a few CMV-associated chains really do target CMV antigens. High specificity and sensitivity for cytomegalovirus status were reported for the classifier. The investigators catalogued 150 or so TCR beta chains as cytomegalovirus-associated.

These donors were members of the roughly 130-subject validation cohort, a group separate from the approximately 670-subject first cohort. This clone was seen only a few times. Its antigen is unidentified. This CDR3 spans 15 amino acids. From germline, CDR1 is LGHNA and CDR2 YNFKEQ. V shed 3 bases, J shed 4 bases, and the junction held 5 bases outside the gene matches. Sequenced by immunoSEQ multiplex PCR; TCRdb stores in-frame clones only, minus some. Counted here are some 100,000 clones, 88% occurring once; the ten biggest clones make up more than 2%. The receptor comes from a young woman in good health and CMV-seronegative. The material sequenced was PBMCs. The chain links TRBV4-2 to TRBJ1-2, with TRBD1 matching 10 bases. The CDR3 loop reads CASSHDRDRGYGYTF. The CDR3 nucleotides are TGTGCCAGCAGCCATGACCGGGACAGGGGCTATGGCTACACCTTC.